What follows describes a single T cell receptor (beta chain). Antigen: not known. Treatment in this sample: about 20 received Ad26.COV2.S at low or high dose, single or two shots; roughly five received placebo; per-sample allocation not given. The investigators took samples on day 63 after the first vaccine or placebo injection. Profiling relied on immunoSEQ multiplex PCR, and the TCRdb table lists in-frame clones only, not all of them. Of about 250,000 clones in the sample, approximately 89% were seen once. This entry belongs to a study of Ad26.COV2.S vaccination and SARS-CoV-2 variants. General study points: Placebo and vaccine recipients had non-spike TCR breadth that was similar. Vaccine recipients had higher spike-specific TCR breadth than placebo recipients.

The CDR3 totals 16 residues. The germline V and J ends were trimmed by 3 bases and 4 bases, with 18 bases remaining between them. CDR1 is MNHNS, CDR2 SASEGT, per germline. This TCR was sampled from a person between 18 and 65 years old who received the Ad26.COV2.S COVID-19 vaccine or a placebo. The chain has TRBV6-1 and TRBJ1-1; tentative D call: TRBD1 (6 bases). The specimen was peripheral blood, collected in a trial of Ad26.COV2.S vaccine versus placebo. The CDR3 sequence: CASSDGAEGGGTEAFF. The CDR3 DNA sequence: TGTGCCAGCAGTGATGGGGCAGAAGGGGGGGGCACTGAAGCTTTCTTT.